This T cell receptor beta chain originates from a study of blood T cell repertoires in COVID-19. Overall study: Researchers got acute and convalescent COVID-19 samples from the United States, Italy and Spain. Sources were T cells, B-cell-depleted T cells, or PBMCs; the material itself was cDNA or gDNA.

The CDR3 has 15 amino acids. The V gene lost 7 bases and the J gene lost 0 bases, with 15 bases spanning the gap. Germline values: CDR1 MDHEN, CDR2 SYDVKM. Authors' data handling: Reference gene primer amplification gave nucleated cell count estimates. The method was immunoSEQ multiplex PCR; TCRdb's version includes in-frame clones alone and lacks a portion of them. The V and J calls and clone size are taken from that table; D and trimming were inferred from the DNA. The sample has about 170,000 clones, 85% seen once. This sequence originates from a human donor with acute or convalescent COVID-19. The donor label of this sample is uncertain. The sample taken for sequencing was peripheral blood. This chain uses TRBV28 with TRBJ1-1; tentatively, D is TRBD1 (5 bases). The CDR3, as DNA: TGTGCCAGCATACGGGGAGGGGCAATGAACACTGAAGCTTTCTTT. It codes for CASIRGGAMNTEAFF.